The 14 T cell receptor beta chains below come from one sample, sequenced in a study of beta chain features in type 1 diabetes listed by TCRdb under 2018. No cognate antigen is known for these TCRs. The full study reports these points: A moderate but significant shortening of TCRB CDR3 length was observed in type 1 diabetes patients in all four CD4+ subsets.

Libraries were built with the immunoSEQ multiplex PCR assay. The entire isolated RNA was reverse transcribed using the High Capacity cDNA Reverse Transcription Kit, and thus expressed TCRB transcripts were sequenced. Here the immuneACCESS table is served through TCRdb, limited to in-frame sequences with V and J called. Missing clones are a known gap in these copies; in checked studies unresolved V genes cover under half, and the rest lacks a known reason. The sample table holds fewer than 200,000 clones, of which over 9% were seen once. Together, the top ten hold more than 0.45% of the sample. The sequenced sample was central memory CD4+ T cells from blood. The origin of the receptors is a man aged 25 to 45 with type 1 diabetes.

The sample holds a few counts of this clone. The CDR3, as DNA: TGTGCCAGCAGTGTTGCACTGGGGGGGACCCAGTACTTC. Translated: CASSVALGGTQYF. This chain links TRBV25-1 with TRBJ2-5; D is possibly TRBD2 (6 bases). The CDR3 is made up of 13 amino acids. V lost 4 bases, J lost 7 bases, and 13 bases lay in between. Per the germline V gene, CDR1 is MGHDK and CDR2 is SYGVNS. The variable domain in full, with the rest retrieved from reference TRBV25-1 and TRBJ2-5, is EADIYQTPRYLVIGTGKKITLECSQTMGHDKMYWYQQDPGMELHLIHYSYGVNSTEKGDLSSESTVSRIRTEHFPLTLESARPSHTSQYLCASSVALGGTQYFGPGTRLLVL.

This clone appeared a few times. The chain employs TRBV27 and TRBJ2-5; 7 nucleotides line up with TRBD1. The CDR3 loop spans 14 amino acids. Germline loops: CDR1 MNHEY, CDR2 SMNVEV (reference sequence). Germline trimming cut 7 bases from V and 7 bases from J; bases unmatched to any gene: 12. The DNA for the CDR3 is TGTGCCAGCACCGAGAGGGGACAGAGGGGGACCCAGTACTTC. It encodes CASTERGQRGTQYF.

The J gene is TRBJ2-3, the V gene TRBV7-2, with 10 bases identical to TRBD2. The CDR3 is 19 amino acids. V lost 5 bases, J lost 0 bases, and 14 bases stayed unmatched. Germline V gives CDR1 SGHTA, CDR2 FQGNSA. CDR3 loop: CASSERLAGAITSTDTQYF. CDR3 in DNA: TGTGCCAGCAGCGAGAGGCTAGCGGGAGCTATTACCAGCACAGATACGCAGTATTTT.

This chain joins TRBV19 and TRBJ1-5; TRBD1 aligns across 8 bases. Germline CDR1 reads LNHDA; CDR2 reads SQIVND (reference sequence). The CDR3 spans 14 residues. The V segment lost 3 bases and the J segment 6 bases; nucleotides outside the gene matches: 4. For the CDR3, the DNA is TGTGCCAGTAGTATGCCCGACAGGGGTCAGCCCCAGCATTTT. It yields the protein CASSMPDRGQPQHF.

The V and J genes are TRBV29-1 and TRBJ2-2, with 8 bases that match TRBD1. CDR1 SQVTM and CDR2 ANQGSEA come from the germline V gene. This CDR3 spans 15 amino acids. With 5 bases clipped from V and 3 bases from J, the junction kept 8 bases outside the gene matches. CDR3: CSVRGLQGDTGELFF. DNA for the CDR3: TGCAGCGTTAGAGGTTTACAGGGGGACACCGGGGAGCTGTTTTTT.

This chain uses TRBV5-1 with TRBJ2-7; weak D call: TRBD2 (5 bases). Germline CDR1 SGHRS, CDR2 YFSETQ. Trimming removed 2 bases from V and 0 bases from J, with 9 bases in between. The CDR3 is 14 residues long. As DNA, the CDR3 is TGCGCCAGCAGCTTAACCGGGATCTCCTACGAGCAGTACTTC. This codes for CASSLTGISYEQYF.

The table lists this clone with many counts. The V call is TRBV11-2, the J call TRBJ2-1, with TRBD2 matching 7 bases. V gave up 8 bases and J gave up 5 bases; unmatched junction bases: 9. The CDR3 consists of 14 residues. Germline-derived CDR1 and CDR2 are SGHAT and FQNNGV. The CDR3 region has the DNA TGTGCCAGCCGCGAGACGGGAGGCAACAATGAGCAGTTCTTC. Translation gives CASRETGGNNEQFF. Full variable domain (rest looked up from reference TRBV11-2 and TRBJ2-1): EAGVAQSPRYKIIEKRQSVAFWCNPISGHATLYWYQQILGQGPKLLIQFQNNGVVDDSQLPKDRFSAERLKGVDSTLKIQPAKLEDSAVYLCASRETGGNNEQFFGPGTRLTVL.

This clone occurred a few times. DNA for the CDR3: TGTGCCAGCAGCTACCAGGGGGCTGGCACTGAAGCTTTCTTT. The encoded protein is CASSYQGAGTEAFF. This chain joins TRBV7-2 and TRBJ1-1; 8 positions agree with TRBD1. Per the germline V gene, CDR1 is SGHTA and CDR2 is FQGNSA. This CDR3 contains 14 residues. V gave up 4 bases and J gave up 4 bases; unmatched junction bases: 5.

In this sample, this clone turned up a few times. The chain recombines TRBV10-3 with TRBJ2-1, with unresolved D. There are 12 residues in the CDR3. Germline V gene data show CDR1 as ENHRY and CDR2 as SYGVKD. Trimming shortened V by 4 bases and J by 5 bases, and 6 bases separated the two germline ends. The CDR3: CAISGANNEQFF. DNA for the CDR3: TGTGCCATCAGTGGGGCGAACAATGAGCAGTTCTTC.

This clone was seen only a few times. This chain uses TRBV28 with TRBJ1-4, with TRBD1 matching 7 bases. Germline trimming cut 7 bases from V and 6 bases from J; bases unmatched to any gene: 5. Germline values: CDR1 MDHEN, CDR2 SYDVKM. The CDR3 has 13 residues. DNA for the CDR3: TGTGCCAGCAACGCAGGGGGTTATGAAAAACTGTTTTTT. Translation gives CASNAGGYEKLFF.

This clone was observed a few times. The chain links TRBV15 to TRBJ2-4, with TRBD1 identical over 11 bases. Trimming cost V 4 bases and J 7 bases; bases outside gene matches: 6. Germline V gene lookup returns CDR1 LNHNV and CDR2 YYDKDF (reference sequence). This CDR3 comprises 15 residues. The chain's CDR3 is CATSKDRGLENIQYF. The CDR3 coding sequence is TGTGCCACCAGCAAGGACAGGGGGCTTGAGAACATTCAGTACTTC. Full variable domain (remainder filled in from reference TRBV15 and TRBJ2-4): DAMVIQNPRYQVTQFGKPVTLSCSQTLNHNVMYWYQQKSSQAPKLLFHYYDKDFNNEADTPDNFQSRRPNTSFCFLDIRSPGLGDTAMYLCATSKDRGLENIQYFGAGTRLSVL.

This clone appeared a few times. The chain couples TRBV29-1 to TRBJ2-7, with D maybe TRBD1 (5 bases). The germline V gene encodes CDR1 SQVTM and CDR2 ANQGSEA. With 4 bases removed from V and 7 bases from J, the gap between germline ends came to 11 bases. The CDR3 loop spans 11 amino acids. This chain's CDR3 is CSVGAGWEQYF. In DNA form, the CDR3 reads TGCAGCGTTGGGGCAGGGTGGGAGCAGTACTTC.

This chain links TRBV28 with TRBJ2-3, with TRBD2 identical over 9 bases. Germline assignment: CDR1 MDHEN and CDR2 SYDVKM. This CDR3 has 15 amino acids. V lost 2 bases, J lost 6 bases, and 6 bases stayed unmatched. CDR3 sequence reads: CASSLPSGMGDTQYF. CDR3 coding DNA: TGTGCCAGCAGTTTACCTAGCGGGATGGGGGATACGCAGTATTTT.

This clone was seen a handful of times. CDR3 in DNA: TGCGCCAGCAGCTTGGCCGAACTAGCAAACACCGGGGAGCTGTTTTTT. Protein: CASSLAELANTGELFF. The rearrangement uses TRBV5-1 and TRBJ2-2, with a weak D call TRBD2 (6 bases). The CDR3 has 16 amino acids. V lost 0 bases to trimming and J lost 2 bases, with 11 bases between them. Germline V gene lookup returns CDR1 SGHRS and CDR2 YFSETQ.